This entry features one T cell receptor (beta chain) sequence. The data were produced by immunoSEQ multiplex PCR, yet TCRdb's version contains in-frame clones alone and is incomplete. The sample yields 14,000 to 15,000 clones, about 89% seen once. The sample comes from a study of OX40 agonist ivuxolimab in advanced cancers. This CDR3 region has 12 residues. V was clipped by 8 bases and J by 2 bases; unmatched bases: 3. Germline loops: CDR1 SEHNR, CDR2 FQNEAQ (reference sequence). The study sampled blood at baseline, cycle 4 day 1, and cycle 7 day 1. V usage is TRBV7-9 and J usage is TRBJ2-7; 7 positions match TRBD2. The starting material was CD4+ or CD8+ T cells sorted from blood, obtained in a trial of the OX40 agonist ivuxolimab. This clonotype originated in an adult with an advanced solid tumor such as melanoma, head and neck, liver or kidney cancer. The CDR3 DNA is TGTGCCAGCGGTGGGAGGGCCTACGAGCAGTACTTC. This translates into CASGGRAYEQYF. Full variable domain (outside the CDR3, taken from reference TRBV7-9 and TRBJ2-7): DTGVSQNPRHKITKRGQNVTFRCDPISEHNRLYWYRQTLGQGPEFLTYFQNEAQLEKSRLLSDRFSAERPKGSFSTLEIQRTEQGDSAMYLCASGGRAYEQYFGPGTRLTVT.